A single T cell receptor (beta chain) is shown here with its context. What it binds is not known. The authors produced TCR alpha and TCR beta cDNA libraries with sample barcodes and UMIs by 5'RACE using constant-segment primers. TCRdb reanalysed the 5' RACE reads using MiXCR and keeps one entry per CDR3 protein. The sample holds 100,000 to 150,000 distinct CDR3 sequences, 17% seen once. This CDR3 has 13 residues. Germline values: CDR1 LGHNA, CDR2 YSLEER. V was shortened by 0 bases and J by 8 bases, with 10 bases between the two germline ends. This entry is derived from a study of T-cell memory formation after mild COVID-19. Study context: For the most part, TCR clusters were specific to one donor. Overall study results and limits: Contracting clones from day 15 to 85 showed balanced CD4/CD8; later expanders favored CD4+. Within pre-infection memory, some responding clones were found, suggesting cross-reactive memory joined.

The J gene is TRBJ1-2, the V gene TRBV4-3; tentatively, D is TRBD1 (5 bases). Sequencing was carried out using PBMCs or a T cell subset sorted from them (not recorded which). The sequence came from a man in his late teens or twenties who had mild COVID-19 (a few samples of this study predate the infection). Cell type and time point are not known. CDR3 loop: CASSQDLGDGYTF. The DNA of the CDR3 is TGCGCCAGCAGCCAAGATCTCGGGGACGGCTACACCTTC.